This entry describes one T cell receptor beta chain. The sample is drawn from a study of blood T cell repertoires in COVID-19. Study in general: Researchers got acute and convalescent COVID-19 samples from the United States, Italy and Spain. The cDNA or gDNA used as material had been derived from T cells, B-cell-depleted T cells, or PBMCs.

While infection was still active, Seattle patients were enrolled and then followed longitudinally. Sequencing used immunoSEQ multiplex PCR; TCRdb keeps in-frame clones, though not all of them. The profile covers about 420,000 clones, with approximately 90% appearing a single time and 0.75% to 0.85% taken by the ten largest. The CDR3 runs 15 residues. Per germline, CDR1 MGHRA and CDR2 YSYEKL. Trimming took 1 base from V and 5 from J, leaving 14 bases between them. The TCR was taken from a man younger than 35 with COVID-19, enrolled during active disease. Sequences were obtained from peripheral blood. This rearrangement joins TRBV4-1 to TRBJ2-5; maybe TRBD2 (6 bases). CDR3 protein: CASSQGGVGGETQYF. CDR3 nucleotides: TGCGCCAGCAGCCAAGGGGGAGTTGGAGGGGAGACCCAGTACTTC.